This record looks at one T cell receptor (beta chain) sequence and its context. Its target is not known. This specimen belongs to a study of shared clonotypes between healthy human individuals. Genomic DNA of each subset was evenly split across several immunoSEQ plates. Sequencing used immunoSEQ multiplex PCR; TCRdb keeps in-frame clones, though not all of them. The table includes 500,000 or so clones, roughly 95% detected once. Donors were healthy HIV-negative adults without recently reported acute infections or vaccinations. Points from the study as a whole: Donors were few, which limited the genetic and exposure-history diversity represented.

The sequenced sample was naive CD4+ T cells sorted from blood. Subset in this sample: CD45RA+ positively selected. This receptor was taken from a woman aged 25 to 39 in good health.

The CDR3 loop reads CASSETGGAFGNTIYF. CDR3 in DNA: TGTGCCAGCAGTGAGACAGGGGGCGCGTTTGGAAACACCATATATTTT. The chain is built from TRBV2 and TRBJ1-3; 10 bases map to TRBD1. The CDR3 is made up of 16 amino acids. Germline lookup yields CDR1 SNHLY and CDR2 FYNNEI. The J segment lost 3 bases and the V segment lost 3 bases, leaving 5 bases of the junction unmatched.